The T cell receptor beta chain under discussion was sequenced for a study of blood T cell repertoires in COVID-19. Study summary: Samples taken during acute and convalescent COVID-19 were collected in the United States, Italy and Spain. Nucleic acid was either cDNA or gDNA, and it came from T cells, B-cell-depleted T cells, or PBMCs.

As originally analysed: Reference gene primers were amplified, and this amplification served to estimate nucleated cell counts. Using immunoSEQ multiplex PCR, the repertoire was profiled, and TCRdb retains in-frame clones only, with some absent. V, J and clone size reflect that table, while D and trimming were determined from the DNA. The data show roughly 190,000 clones, 75% to 95% seen once. Germline lookup yields CDR1 SGHAT and CDR2 FQNNGV. The V gene lost 5 bases and the J gene lost 3 bases, with 16 bases spanning the gap. The CDR3 consists of 16 residues. This TCR was recovered from a man aged 50 to 59 with acute or convalescent COVID-19. J is TRBJ2-2 and V is TRBV11-2; D gene ambiguous. The material sequenced was peripheral blood. The DNA of the CDR3 is TGTGCCAGCAGCCCCCTTGGATGGAGACACACCGGGGAGCTGTTTTTT. Amino acids: CASSPLGWRHTGELFF.